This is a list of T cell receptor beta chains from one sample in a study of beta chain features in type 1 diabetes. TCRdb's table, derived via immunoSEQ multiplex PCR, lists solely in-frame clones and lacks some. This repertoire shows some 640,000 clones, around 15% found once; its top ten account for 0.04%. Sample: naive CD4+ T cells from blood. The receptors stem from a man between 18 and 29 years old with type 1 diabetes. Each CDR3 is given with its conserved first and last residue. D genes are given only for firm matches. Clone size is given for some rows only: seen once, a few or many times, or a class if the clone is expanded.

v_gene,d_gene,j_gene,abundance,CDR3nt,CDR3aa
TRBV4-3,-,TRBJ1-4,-,TGCGCCAGCAGCCGGGACTTCCAGGGCGTGGGTAATGAAAAACTGTTTTTT,CASSRDFQGVGNEKLFF
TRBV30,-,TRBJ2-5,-,TGTGCCTGGAGCCTAGGGGGGGCAGAAGAGACCCAGTACTTC,CAWSLGGAEETQYF
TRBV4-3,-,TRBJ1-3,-,TGCGCCAGCAGCCAAGCGAATGGAAACACCATATATTTT,CASSQANGNTIYF
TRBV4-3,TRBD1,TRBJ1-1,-,TGCGCCAGCAGCCAACAACAGGGGGTAGGCACTGAAGCTTTCTTT,CASSQQQGVGTEAFF
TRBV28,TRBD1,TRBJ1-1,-,TGTGCCAGCAGTTTACCCGGGACAGGGAACACTGAAGCTTTCTTT,CASSLPGTGNTEAFF
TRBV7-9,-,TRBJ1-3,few,TGTGCCCAAGGCCCCTCTGGAAACACCATATATTTT,CAQGPSGNTIYF
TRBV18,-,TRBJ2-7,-,TGTGCCAGCTCACCTGTGGGCCCGGGAGAATACGAGCAGTACTTC,CASSPVGPGEYEQYF
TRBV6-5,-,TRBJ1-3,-,TGTGCCAGCAGTTATCCTGGCGGAAACACCATATATTTT,CASSYPGGNTIYF
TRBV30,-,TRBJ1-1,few,TGTGCCTGGTCCCCTCAGGGGACCCCAGCCGAAGCTTTCTTT,CAWSPQGTPAEAFF
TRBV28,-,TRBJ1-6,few,TGTGCCAGCACCCTCCAGGGGCGGTCACCCCTCCACTTT,CASTLQGRSPLHF
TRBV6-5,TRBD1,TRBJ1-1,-,TGTGCCAGCAGCCCTCGGACAGGGGGCACTGAAGCTTTCTTT,CASSPRTGGTEAFF
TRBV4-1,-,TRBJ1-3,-,TGCGCCAGCAGCCAAGGACATAGCTCTGGAAACACCATATATTTT,CASSQGHSSGNTIYF
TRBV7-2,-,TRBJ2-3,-,TGTGCCAGCAGCTTAGGGGCGCGGGATACGCAGTATTTT,CASSLGARDTQYF
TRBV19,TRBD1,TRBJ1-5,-,TGTGCCAGTACTAACCAGGGGGCCGGCAATCAGCCCCAGCATTTT,CASTNQGAGNQPQHF
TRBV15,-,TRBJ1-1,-,TGTGCCACCAGCAGAGATCGGGCAGGAGGCACTGAAGCTTTCTTT,CATSRDRAGGTEAFF
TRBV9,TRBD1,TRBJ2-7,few,TGTGCCAGCAGCGCGGGACAGGGTTACTACGAGCAGTACTTC,CASSAGQGYYEQYF
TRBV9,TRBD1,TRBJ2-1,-,TGTGCCAGCAGCTCCCGACAGGGGTACTACAATGAGCAGTTCTTC,CASSSRQGYYNEQFF
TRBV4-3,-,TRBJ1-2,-,TGCGCCAGCAGCCTAGGGGGAAGAGACTATGGCTACACCTTC,CASSLGGRDYGYTF
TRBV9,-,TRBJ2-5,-,TGTGCCAGCGCAGGACGGCCCGGACGGGAGACCCAGTACTTC,CASAGRPGRETQYF
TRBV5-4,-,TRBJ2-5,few,TGTGCCAGCAGCTTGGTGTCAGGGGAACAAGAGACCCAGTACTTC,CASSLVSGEQETQYF
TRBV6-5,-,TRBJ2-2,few,TGTGCCAGCAGATCCGGGCAATCGAACACCGGGGAGCTGTTTTTT,CASRSGQSNTGELFF
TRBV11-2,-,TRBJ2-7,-,TGTGCCAGCAGCTTTTCCGAAATCACCCACGAGCAGTACTTC,CASSFSEITHEQYF
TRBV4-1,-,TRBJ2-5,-,TGCGCCAGCAGCCAAGCAACTAGTCTAGAGACCCAGTACTTC,CASSQATSLETQYF
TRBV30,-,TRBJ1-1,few,TGTGCCCAGATAATCGGGACCGGTCACACTGAAGCTTTCTTT,CAQIIGTGHTEAFF
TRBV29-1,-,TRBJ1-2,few,TGCAGCGTTGAAGGGAACTATGGCTACACCTTC,CSVEGNYGYTF
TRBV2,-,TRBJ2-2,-,TGTGCCAGCAGTGATACTGCGGTAAACACCGGGGAGCTGTTTTTT,CASSDTAVNTGELFF
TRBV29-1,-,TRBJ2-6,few,TGCAGCGTGGTGGAGGGGGCCTCTGGGGCCAACGTCCTGACTTTC,CSVVEGASGANVLTF
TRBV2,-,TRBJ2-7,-,TGTGCCAGCAGTGGCGCTTACGAGCAGTACTTC,CASSGAYEQYF
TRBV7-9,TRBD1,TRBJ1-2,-,TGTGCCAGCAGCTCAATCGGGACAGGGTTTGGCTACACCTTC,CASSSIGTGFGYTF
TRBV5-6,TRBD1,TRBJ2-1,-,TGTGCCAGCAGGCCCCCCCGGGACAGGGTGTACAATGAGCAGTTCTTC,CASRPPRDRVYNEQFF
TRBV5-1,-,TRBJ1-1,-,TGCGCCAGCAGCTTCGGTCGGGCCGAGGGCACTGAAGCTTTCTTT,CASSFGRAEGTEAFF
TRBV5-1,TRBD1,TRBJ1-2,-,TGCGCCAGCAGCCCCTCAGCGGACAGGGATGGCTACACCTTC,CASSPSADRDGYTF
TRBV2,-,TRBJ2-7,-,TGTGCCAGCAGTCAGGACAGTCCGGGTTACGAGCAGTACTTC,CASSQDSPGYEQYF
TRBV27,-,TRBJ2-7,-,TGTGCCAGCAGAACTACCGGGACGACCGAGCAGTACTTC,CASRTTGTTEQYF
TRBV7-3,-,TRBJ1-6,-,TGTGCCAGCAGCCGATCCGGGCCGGGGCAATCCCTCCACTTT,CASSRSGPGQSLHF
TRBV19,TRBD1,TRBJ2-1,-,TGTGCCAGTAGTATAGACAGGGGGTTAGGTGAGCAGTTCTTC,CASSIDRGLGEQFF